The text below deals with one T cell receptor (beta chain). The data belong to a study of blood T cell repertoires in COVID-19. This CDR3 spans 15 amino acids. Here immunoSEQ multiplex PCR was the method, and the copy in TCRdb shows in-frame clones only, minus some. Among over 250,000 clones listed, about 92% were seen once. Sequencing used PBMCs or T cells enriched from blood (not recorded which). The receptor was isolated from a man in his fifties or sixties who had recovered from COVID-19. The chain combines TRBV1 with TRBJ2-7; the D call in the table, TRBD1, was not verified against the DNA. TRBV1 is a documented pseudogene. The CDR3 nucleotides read TGCACCAGCAGCCGACGGGACAGGCAATACTACGAGCAGTACTTC. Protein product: CTSSRRDRQYYEQYF.